A selection of T cell receptor beta chains follows, all from one sample in a study of T cell clones after liver transplantation. Sequencing was performed with immunoSEQ multiplex PCR; in TCRdb, only in-frame clones are kept and a portion is missing. Here the sample spans roughly 120,000 clones, about nine tenths being singletons. Sequenced here: CD4+ T cells from blood, sampled 12 months after liver transplant. These receptors all stem from a human patient who received a liver transplant. Some T cells may have originated in the graft donor. The CDR3 runs from the conserved cysteine through the conserved F or W. D genes are given only for firm matches. Where a row states a size, it is once, few, many or the class of an expanded clone; other rows omit it.

D gene	V gene	clone size	J gene	CDR3 DNA	CDR3 protein
TRBD2	TRBV9	NA	TRBJ2-1	TGTGCCAGCACCCGGGGGACTAGCGGGAGGGGCAATGAGCAGTTCTTC	CASTRGTSGRGNEQFF
NA	TRBV27	NA	TRBJ2-7	TGTGCCAGCAGTTCTATAATGGACAGTCCCCGGCCCCCCTACGAGCAGTACTTC	CASSSIMDSPRPPYEQYF
NA	TRBV5-1	NA	TRBJ2-1	TGCGCCAGCAGCTTGGCTGCCGCCTCCTACAATGAGCAGTTCTTC	CASSLAAASYNEQFF
NA	TRBV6-4	NA	TRBJ1-5	TGTGCCAGCAGTAGGGAAAGCAATCAGCCCCAGCATTTT	CASSRESNQPQHF
NA	TRBV4-2	NA	TRBJ2-1	TGTGCCAGCAGCCAAGGTGGAAACAGGGCCAACAATGAGCAGTTCTTC	CASSQGGNRANNEQFF
NA	TRBV11-3	NA	TRBJ2-3	TGTGCCAGCAGCTTGCACGCTGGGAGGGATACGCAGTATTTT	CASSLHAGRDTQYF
TRBD1	TRBV2	few	TRBJ1-5	TGTGCCAGCAGCTACCAGGGGGCTGGGAATCAGCCCCAGCATTTT	CASSYQGAGNQPQHF
TRBD1	TRBV5-1	NA	TRBJ2-5	TGCGCCAGCAGCTCCGGGACAGGGAGCGAGACCCAGTACTTC	CASSSGTGSETQYF
NA	TRBV6-6	once	TRBJ1-2	TGTGCCAGTACCTCGGGGGGGCGGCGCTACACCTTC	CASTSGGRRYTF
NA	TRBV9	NA	TRBJ1-1	TGTGCCAGCAGCGTAAAGGGGAGCACTGAAGCTTTCTTT	CASSVKGSTEAFF
NA	TRBV7-7	NA	TRBJ2-2	TGTGCTAGCAGCACAGGGTCCGGGGAGCTGTTTTTT	CASSTGSGELFF
NA	TRBV5-1	once	TRBJ1-4	TGCGCCAGCAGCTTGGGGGCGGCTAATGAAAAACTGTTTTTT	CASSLGAANEKLFF
NA	TRBV11-3	once	TRBJ1-1	TGTGCCAGCAGCTTAAAGAGTGGGGGGACCACTGAAGCTTTCTTT	CASSLKSGGTTEAFF
NA	TRBV20-1	NA	TRBJ2-1	TGCAGATCTACCCAGGAGCAGTTCTTC	CRSTQEQFF
NA	TRBV18	NA	TRBJ2-2	TGTGCCAGCTCACCGGCCGGGGGCCAAAACACCGGGGAGCTGTTTTTT	CASSPAGGQNTGELFF
NA	TRBV10-3	NA	TRBJ2-7	TGTGCCATCAGTGGAGGAGGGGAAGTTACCTACGAGCAGTACTTC	CAISGGGEVTYEQYF
NA	TRBV29-1	NA	TRBJ2-1	TGCAGCGTTGAAGATACCCGGTGGCGGTACAATGAGCAGTTCTTC	CSVEDTRWRYNEQFF
NA	TRBV18	NA	TRBJ1-4	TGTGCCAGCTCACCAGGGCCGGGGACCCACAATGAAAAACTGTTTTTT	CASSPGPGTHNEKLFF
NA	TRBV5-1	NA	TRBJ1-1	TGCGCCAGCAGCTCGGATGGTTACACTGAAGCTTTCTTT	CASSSDGYTEAFF
TRBD1	TRBV30	NA	TRBJ1-5	TGTGCCTGGAGTGGAGGGGGCGATCAGCCCCAGCATTTT	CAWSGGGDQPQHF
NA	TRBV28	NA	TRBJ2-1	TGTGCCAGCAGTCTCCTGGGGAGAGGCTCCTACAATGAGCAGTTCTTC	CASSLLGRGSYNEQFF
TRBD2	TRBV29-1	NA	TRBJ2-7	TGCAGCGCGCGTTCGGGACTAGCTTCCTACGAGCAGTACTTC	CSARSGLASYEQYF
TRBD2	TRBV6-5	NA	TRBJ2-1	TGTGCCAGCAGTTACTCGCTAGCGGGCCTCTACAATGAGCAGTTCTTC	CASSYSLAGLYNEQFF
NA	TRBV5-1	NA	TRBJ2-2	TGCGCCAGCAGCCCCGCCCCCAGGACCGGGGAGCTGTTTTTT	CASSPAPRTGELFF
NA	TRBV2	NA	TRBJ1-2	TGTGCCAGCAGTGAAGTACCCTGGGGTAACTATGGCTACACCTTC	CASSEVPWGNYGYTF
TRBD2	TRBV5-1	NA	TRBJ2-3	TGCGCCAGCAGCTTTCGGGGGAGCGGGACTAGCACAGATACGCAGTATTTT	CASSFRGSGTSTDTQYF
TRBD2	TRBV11-1	NA	TRBJ2-7	TGTGCCAGCGGGGGGGACGCGAGCTCCTACGAGCAGTACTTC	CASGGDASSYEQYF
TRBD1	TRBV19	NA	TRBJ2-5	TGTGCCAGTAGTATAGGCGGACAGGTCCAAGAGACCCAGTACTTC	CASSIGGQVQETQYF
TRBD1	TRBV7-2	NA	TRBJ1-2	TGTGCCAGCAGCCCACCGGGACAGGTTTATGGCTACACCTTC	CASSPPGQVYGYTF
NA	TRBV9	NA	TRBJ2-2	TGTGCCAGCAGCGTAGGGACAGCGAACACCGGGGAGCTGTTTTTT	CASSVGTANTGELFF
NA	TRBV5-6	NA	TRBJ1-5	TGTGCCAGCAGCTTGTGGCAGGGGAATCAGCCCCAGCATTTT	CASSLWQGNQPQHF
NA	TRBV5-1	NA	TRBJ2-3	TGCGCCAGCAGCTTTGAAGGACCATCCGATACGCAGTATTTT	CASSFEGPSDTQYF
NA	TRBV5-1	NA	TRBJ2-7	TGCGCCAGCAGGGAGCACCCAAGTCAAAACGAGCAGTACTTC	CASREHPSQNEQYF
TRBD2	TRBV11-1	NA	TRBJ2-2	TGTGCCAGCAGCTTATTGGGGACTAGCACGAGTGGAAACACCGGGGAGCTGTTTTTT	CASSLLGTSTSGNTGELFF
TRBD1	TRBV11-2	NA	TRBJ2-3	TGTGCCAGCAGTCCGGACAGGGGAGATACGCAGTATTTT	CASSPDRGDTQYF
NA	TRBV5-1	NA	TRBJ2-7	TGCGCCAGCAGCTCTCAGGGGGGGCTCCACGAGCAGTACTTC	CASSSQGGLHEQYF
NA	TRBV7-2	NA	TRBJ1-2	TGTGCCAGCAGCTTAGATCTTTCCACACTAGGGGGGCGAGGCTATGGCTACACCTTC	CASSLDLSTLGGRGYGYTF
NA	TRBV9	NA	TRBJ1-2	TGTGCCAGCAGCGTAGATGAGGGCCATGGCTACACCTTC	CASSVDEGHGYTF
TRBD1	TRBV10-2	NA	TRBJ2-7	TGCGCCAGCAGGCCGGGACAGGGTCTTTACGAGCAGTACTTC	CASRPGQGLYEQYF
NA	TRBV6-5	NA	TRBJ2-3	TGTGCCAGCAGTCAGGGTTGGCTAACAGATACGCAGTATTTT	CASSQGWLTDTQYF
TRBD2	TRBV18	NA	TRBJ2-7	TGTGCCAGCTCACCATGGACTAGCGAAGGAGGCGAGCAGTACTTC	CASSPWTSEGGEQYF
TRBD2	TRBV7-3	NA	TRBJ2-7	TGTGCCAGCAGCCTACATAGCGGGAGGGCCGGTAACGAGCAGTACTTC	CASSLHSGRAGNEQYF
TRBD2	TRBV5-1	NA	TRBJ2-1	TGCGCCAGCAGCTACTCCAGCGGGGCCTACAATGAGCAGTTCTTC	CASSYSSGAYNEQFF
NA	TRBV4-2	NA	TRBJ2-1	TGTGCCAGCAGCCAAGATGTAGGGCTCCCCTACAATGAGCAGTTCTTC	CASSQDVGLPYNEQFF
NA	TRBV2	NA	TRBJ2-7	TGTGCCAGCAGTGAAGGGCGTGGTGAGCAGTACTTC	CASSEGRGEQYF
TRBD1	TRBV28	NA	TRBJ2-7	TGTGCCAGCAGTTCCAGGGGGGAGCAGTACTTC	CASSSRGEQYF
NA	TRBV5-1	NA	TRBJ2-5	TGCGCCAGCAGCTTGGGGGACCAAGAGACCCAGTACTTC	CASSLGDQETQYF
TRBD1	TRBV9	NA	TRBJ1-4	TGTGCCAGCAGCGTCCGGGACAGGGGGCTCACTAATGAAAAACTGTTTTTT	CASSVRDRGLTNEKLFF
NA	TRBV19	NA	TRBJ1-3	TGTGCCAGTAGTATAGGCCAGCCAAACACCATATATTTT	CASSIGQPNTIYF
NA	TRBV18	once	TRBJ2-2	TGTGCCAGCTCACCACTATGGGCCCCGCGGGGCACCGGGGAGCTGTTTTTT	CASSPLWAPRGTGELFF
TRBD1	TRBV7-9	NA	TRBJ2-6	TGTGCCAGCAGCAAAGGGACAGGGGGCCCCTCTGGGGCCAACGTCCTGACTTTC	CASSKGTGGPSGANVLTF
NA	TRBV6-4	NA	TRBJ2-6	TGTGCCAGCAGTGCTTTCCGACAAAGTCGGGCCAACGTCCTGACTTTC	CASSAFRQSRANVLTF
TRBD1	TRBV18	once	TRBJ2-3	TGTGCCAGCTCCCTTCGACAGGGACGGCCAGATACGCAGTATTTT	CASSLRQGRPDTQYF
NA	TRBV30	once	TRBJ1-2	TGTGCCTGGAGTGTATTCAGGGGTGGTGGCTACACCTTC	CAWSVFRGGGYTF
TRBD2	TRBV29-1	NA	TRBJ2-5	TGCAGCGGGGAGACTAGCGGGGCGGAGACCCAGTACTTC	CSGETSGAETQYF